These 18 T cell receptor beta chains originate from one sample sequenced in a study of blood T cell repertoires in COVID-19. Data came from immunoSEQ multiplex PCR; TCRdb stores just in-frame clones and leaves some out. In the table there are 150,000 to 200,000 clones, roughly 87% of which are singletons. Sequencing was carried out using PBMCs or T cells enriched from blood (not recorded which). The source of these receptors is a woman in her forties with acute COVID-19.

The V gene is TRBV19, the J gene TRBJ2-4; possibly TRBD2 for D (6 bases). V gave up 6 bases and J gave up 0 bases, with 18 bases separating them. CDR3 size: 17 residues. The germline gives CDR1 LNHDA, CDR2 SQIVND (reference sequence). CDR3 region: CASRPRGGEKAKNIQYF. The CDR3 nucleotides read TGTGCCAGTAGGCCGAGGGGCGGGGAGAAAGCCAAAAACATTCAGTACTTC.

This chain connects TRBV11-1 to TRBJ2-7, with 11 bases lining up with TRBD1. The germline gives CDR1 SGHAT, CDR2 FQDESV (reference sequence). With 6 bases clipped from V and 6 bases from J, the junction kept 7 bases outside the gene matches. This CDR3 is built from 14 residues. The CDR3 region is CASSPRTGGFEQYF. In DNA, the CDR3 is TGTGCCAGCAGTCCAAGGACAGGGGGCTTCGAGCAGTACTTC.

V is TRBV19 and J is TRBJ2-5; possible D gene TRBD1, 6 bases. The V and J ends lost 3 bases and 5 bases respectively, with 19 bases between them. This CDR3 has 16 amino acids. From germline, CDR1 is LNHDA and CDR2 SQIVND (reference sequence). CDR3: CASSMDSTFEGETQYF. DNA for the CDR3: TGTGCCAGTAGTATGGACAGCACTTTTGAGGGGGAGACCCAGTACTTC.

V usage is TRBV5-5 and J usage is TRBJ2-7; 9 positions agree with TRBD1. Looked up from germline, CDR1 is SGHKS and CDR2 is YYEKEE (reference sequence). This CDR3 has 14 amino acids. With V trimmed by 4 bases and J by 6 bases, 8 bases remained unmatched. Written as DNA, the CDR3 is TGTGCCAGCAGCCCCAGGGACAGGGCAATCGAGCAGTACTTC. It yields the protein CASSPRDRAIEQYF.

V and J are TRBV27 and TRBJ2-2, with TRBD2 as a possible D gene (5 bases). The CDR3 totals 13 residues. Germline CDR1 reads MNHEY; CDR2 reads SMNVEV (reference sequence). V was cut by 7 bases and J by 7 bases, with 13 bases left in between. CDR3 sequence reads: CASNQAAGGELFF. CDR3 nucleotides: TGTGCCAGCAACCAGGCCGCGGGCGGGGAGCTGTTTTTT.

CDR3 nucleotides: TGTGCCAGTAGTATAGGGGGACAGGGGGCCTATCAGCCCCAGCATTTT. This translates into CASSIGGQGAYQPQHF. This chain uses TRBV19 with TRBJ1-5; 12 bases map to TRBD1. The CDR3 runs to 16 residues. The germline CDR1 and CDR2 sequences are LNHDA and SQIVND (reference sequence). J gave up 5 bases and V 1 base, and 3 bases lay outside the gene matches.

A note on this clone: This sample includes further DNA sequences coding for the same CDR3. This chain connects TRBV18 to TRBJ2-3; TRBD1 matches 11 bases. The length of the CDR3 is 15 residues. V shed 5 bases, J shed 1 base, and the junction held 2 bases outside the gene matches. The germline CDR1 and CDR2 sequences are KGHSH and LQKENI. This CDR3 reads CASSSGQGGTDTQYF. CDR3 sequence (DNA): TGTGCCAGCTCATCGGGACAGGGGGGCACAGATACGCAGTATTTT.

The chain recombines TRBV5-5 with TRBJ1-1; D not resolved. This CDR3 region has 13 residues. The germline V gene has CDR1 SGHKS and CDR2 YYEKEE (reference sequence). Between the trimmed V and J ends, which lost 2 bases and 3 bases, there was a span of 8 bases. DNA of the CDR3: TGTGCCAGCAGCTTTGGGAGGGACACTGAAGCTTTCTTT. Translated, it gives CASSFGRDTEAFF.

The V gene is TRBV7-8, the J gene TRBJ2-5, with 10 nucleotides matching TRBD2. With V trimmed by 9 bases and J by 1 base, 8 bases remained unmatched. The CDR3 contains 15 residues. Germline V gene lookup returns CDR1 SGHVS and CDR2 FQNEAQ. CDR3 sequence (DNA): TGTGCCAGTCGTGCTAGCGGGAGCGCCCAAGAGACCCAGTACTTC. Amino acids: CASRASGSAQETQYF.

This sequence joins TRBV19 and TRBJ2-1; TRBD1 agrees at 8 bases. The CDR3 loop spans 12 amino acids. Losses at the gene ends were 5 bases for V and 9 bases for J; bases not matched to a gene: 3. The germline CDR1 and CDR2 sequences are LNHDA and SQIVND (reference sequence). The CDR3 sequence: CASSPDRGEQFF. CDR3 bases: TGTGCCAGTAGTCCCGACAGGGGTGAGCAGTTCTTC.

The chain couples TRBV24-1 to TRBJ1-4; TRBD1 aligns across 9 bases. The CDR3 is made up of 16 amino acids. Germline CDR1 is KGHDR and CDR2 is SFDVKD. The junction had 8 bases not matched to a gene; V was cut back by 2 bases and J by 8 bases. The CDR3 DNA reads as TGTGCCACCAGTGATTCGGGACAGGGAGGGGGAGAAAAACTGTTTTTT. As protein: CATSDSGQGGGEKLFF.

This chain uses TRBV19 with TRBJ1-2; D is unclear. Trimming removed 2 bases from V and 5 bases from J, with 9 bases in between. The germline gives CDR1 LNHDA, CDR2 SQIVND (reference sequence). The CDR3 contains 13 residues. CDR3 protein: CASSITQAYGYTF. The CDR3 DNA is TGTGCCAGTAGTATAACGCAGGCATATGGCTACACCTTC.

The chain couples TRBV9 to TRBJ1-3, with D possibly being TRBD1 (6 bases). V lost 4 bases, J lost 0 bases, and 14 bases lay in between. Germline-derived CDR1 and CDR2 are SGDLS and YYNGEE. The CDR3 is 16 residues long. In nucleotides, the CDR3 is TGTGCCAGCAGCTCGGACAGTCGGCACTCTGGAAACACCATATATTTT. It is translated as CASSSDSRHSGNTIYF.

The rearrangement uses TRBV5-4 and TRBJ2-3, with TRBD2 identical over 7 bases. Unmatched junction bases numbered 22, after V lost 4 bases and J lost 8 bases. This CDR3 has 18 residues. CDR1 is SGHNT, CDR2 YYREEE, per germline (reference sequence). CDR3 amino acids: CASSQPGRRDEGEGTQYF. The CDR3 region has the DNA TGTGCCAGCAGCCAGCCAGGACGACGGGACGAAGGGGAGGGTACGCAGTATTTT.

The J gene is TRBJ2-1, the V gene TRBV3-1 (or the pseudogene TRBV3-2); D possibly corresponds to TRBD2 (5 bases). Germline V gives CDR1 LGHDT, CDR2 YNNKEL (reference sequence). Trimming stripped 1 base from V and 9 bases from J, with 19 bases between. The CDR3 covers 16 residues. The CDR3 nucleotides read TGTGCCAGCAGCCAAGGGCTAGCCACTACGGGCGGTGAGCAGTTCTTC. As protein: CASSQGLATTGGEQFF.

The chain couples TRBV27 to TRBJ2-7; tentatively, D is TRBD2 (6 bases). This CDR3 comprises 15 residues. V shed 0 bases and J shed 0 bases, with 9 bases lying between them. Germline CDR1 and CDR2: MNHEY and SMNVEV (reference sequence). The CDR3 sequence is CASSLSIGGSYEQYF. The CDR3 DNA is TGTGCCAGCAGTTTATCGATCGGGGGCTCCTACGAGCAGTACTTC.

This chain links TRBV28 with TRBJ2-1; D may be TRBD2 (6 bases). From germline, CDR1 is MDHEN and CDR2 SYDVKM. V was clipped by 6 bases and J by 4 bases, with 10 bases between them. The CDR3 has 13 residues. CDR3 coding DNA: TGTGCCAGCAGGCTAGCGTCTTACAATGAGCAGTTCTTC. It yields the protein CASRLASYNEQFF.

The chain is built from TRBV19 and TRBJ2-5, with D possibly matching TRBD2 (6 bases). The CDR3 consists of 18 residues. Trimming shortened V by 1 base and J by 2 bases, and 20 bases separated the two germline ends. CDR1 is LNHDA and CDR2 is SQIVND in the germline V gene (reference sequence). CDR3 coding DNA: TGTGCCAGTAGTATAGGCCCGCACCCGCGGGGCCCACAAGAGACCCAGTACTTC. Translation: CASSIGPHPRGPQETQYF. The full variable domain, rest sourced from reference TRBV19 and TRBJ2-5, is DGGITQSPKYLFRKEGQNVTLSCEQNLNHDAMYWYRQDPGQGLRLIYYSQIVNDFQKGDIAEGYSVSREKKESFPLTVTSAQKNPTAFYLCASSIGPHPRGPQETQYFGPGTRLLVL.